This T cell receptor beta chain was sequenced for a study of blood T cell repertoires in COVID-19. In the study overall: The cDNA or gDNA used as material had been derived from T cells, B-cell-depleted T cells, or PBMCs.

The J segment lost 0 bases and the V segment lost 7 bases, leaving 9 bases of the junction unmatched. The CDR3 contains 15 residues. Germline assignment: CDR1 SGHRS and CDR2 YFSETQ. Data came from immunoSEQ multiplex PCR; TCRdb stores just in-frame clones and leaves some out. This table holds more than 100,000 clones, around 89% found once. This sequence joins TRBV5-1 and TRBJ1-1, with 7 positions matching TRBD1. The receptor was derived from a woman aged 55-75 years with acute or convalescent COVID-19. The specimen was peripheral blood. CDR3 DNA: TGCGCCAGCCGACAGGGAGCGACAATGAACACTGAAGCTTTCTTT. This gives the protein CASRQGATMNTEAFF.